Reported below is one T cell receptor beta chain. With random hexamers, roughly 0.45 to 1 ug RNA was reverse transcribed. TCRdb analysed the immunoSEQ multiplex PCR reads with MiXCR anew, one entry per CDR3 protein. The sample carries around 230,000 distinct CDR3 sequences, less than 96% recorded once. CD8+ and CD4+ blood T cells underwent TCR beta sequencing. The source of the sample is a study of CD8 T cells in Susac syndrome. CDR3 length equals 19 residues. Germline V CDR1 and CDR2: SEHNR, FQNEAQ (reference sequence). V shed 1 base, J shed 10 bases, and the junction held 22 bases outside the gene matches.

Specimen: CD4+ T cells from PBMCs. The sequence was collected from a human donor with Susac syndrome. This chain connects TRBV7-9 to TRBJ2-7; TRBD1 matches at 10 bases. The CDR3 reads CASSLVNPRYRDRGLLQYF. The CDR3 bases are TGTGCCAGCAGCTTAGTTAACCCCAGATACCGGGACAGGGGACTACTTCAGTACTTC.